A selection of T cell receptor beta chains follows, all from one sample in a study of blood T cell repertoires in COVID-19. The table came from immunoSEQ multiplex PCR; TCRdb's copy has only in-frame clones and leaves some out. This sample yields hundreds of thousands of clones, of which over 70% are seen a single time; roughly 7.6% belongs to the top ten. Input material: peripheral blood. These receptors were taken from a woman between 45 and 60 years old with acute or convalescent COVID-19. The CDR3 runs from the conserved cysteine through the conserved F or W. D genes are given only for firm matches. The listing skips clone size in some rows; elsewhere it reads once, few, many or a size class.

j_call: TRBJ1-2; clone_size: .; v_call: TRBV28; d_call: TRBD1; cdr3_nt: TGTGCCAGCAGTTTGGGGGGACAGGGGATCGGTGGCTACACCTTC; cdr3_aa: CASSLGGQGIGGYTF
j_call: TRBJ2-2; clone_size: few; v_call: TRBV19; d_call: .; cdr3_nt: TGTGCCGACGGGGGACCGGCGAGGAACACCGGGGAGCTGTTTTTT; cdr3_aa: CADGGPARNTGELFF
j_call: TRBJ2-2; clone_size: .; v_call: TRBV28; d_call: .; cdr3_nt: TGTGCCAGCAGCCCCGCGGGTCGGGAGTACACCGGGGAGCTGTTTTTT; cdr3_aa: CASSPAGREYTGELFF
j_call: TRBJ2-7; clone_size: once; v_call: TRBV7-2; d_call: .; cdr3_nt: TGTGCCAGCAGCCCGCGACAGCCTAGCTCCTACGAGCAGTACTTC; cdr3_aa: CASSPRQPSSYEQYF
j_call: TRBJ2-3; clone_size: .; v_call: TRBV14; d_call: TRBD2; cdr3_nt: TGTGCCAGCAGCCCCTTAAGTCCTAGCGGGAGGAGCTACACGCAGTATTTT; cdr3_aa: CASSPLSPSGRSYTQYF
j_call: TRBJ2-5; clone_size: .; v_call: TRBV2; d_call: TRBD2; cdr3_nt: TGTGCCAGCAGTGAACGGGGGGGGTACCAAGAGACCCAGTACTTC; cdr3_aa: CASSERGGYQETQYF
j_call: TRBJ1-1; clone_size: .; v_call: TRBV3-1/TRBV3-2; d_call: .; cdr3_nt: TGTGCCAGCAGCCGGAATTCAGGGAACACTGAAGCTTTCTTT; cdr3_aa: CASSRNSGNTEAFF
j_call: TRBJ1-4; clone_size: .; v_call: TRBV28; d_call: .; cdr3_nt: TGTGCCAGCAGTTTAGGAGGGTCGAAGAGTGAAAAACTGTTTTTT; cdr3_aa: CASSLGGSKSEKLFF
j_call: TRBJ1-6; clone_size: .; v_call: TRBV4-1; d_call: TRBD1; cdr3_nt: TGCGCCAGCAGCTCCCTAAGAGAGGCAGGGGGCGCCGTTAATTCACCCCTCCACTTT; cdr3_aa: CASSSLREAGGAVNSPLHF
j_call: TRBJ2-7; clone_size: .; v_call: TRBV7-2; d_call: TRBD2; cdr3_nt: TGTGCCAGCAGACAATCGAGCGGGAGGGGTTACGAGCAGTACTTC; cdr3_aa: CASRQSSGRGYEQYF
j_call: TRBJ2-7; clone_size: .; v_call: TRBV2; d_call: .; cdr3_nt: TGTGCCAGCAGTTCCCGGGACTGGGCGTCCTACGAGCAGTACTTC; cdr3_aa: CASSSRDWASYEQYF
j_call: TRBJ1-5; clone_size: .; v_call: TRBV19; d_call: .; cdr3_nt: TGTGCCAGTAGCCTACAGGTTTTGGAGTATCCGCCCCAGCATTTT; cdr3_aa: CASSLQVLEYPPQHF
j_call: TRBJ2-2; clone_size: .; v_call: TRBV29-1; d_call: TRBD2; cdr3_nt: TGCAGCGGACTAGCGGGAACCGGGGAGCTGTTTTTT; cdr3_aa: CSGLAGTGELFF
j_call: TRBJ2-2; clone_size: .; v_call: TRBV9; d_call: .; cdr3_nt: TGTGCCAGCAGCGGCGCAGGGCGGACGAACACCGGGGAGCTGTTTTTT; cdr3_aa: CASSGAGRTNTGELFF
j_call: TRBJ2-7; clone_size: .; v_call: TRBV28; d_call: TRBD2; cdr3_nt: TGTGCCAGCAGTTTCTCTTTCGCGGGAGGGGTCTACGAGCAGTACTTC; cdr3_aa: CASSFSFAGGVYEQYF
j_call: TRBJ2-5; clone_size: .; v_call: TRBV5-6; d_call: TRBD1; cdr3_nt: TGTGCCAGCAGCTTGGCACAGGGGATCGTGGAGACCCAGTACTTC; cdr3_aa: CASSLAQGIVETQYF
j_call: TRBJ2-7; clone_size: .; v_call: TRBV7-3; d_call: TRBD2; cdr3_nt: TGTGCCAGCAGCTTAACGGTGAGCGGGAGGGCCAACGAGCAGTACTTC; cdr3_aa: CASSLTVSGRANEQYF
j_call: TRBJ2-5; clone_size: .; v_call: TRBV27; d_call: TRBD2; cdr3_nt: TGTGCCAGCAGTTCCTTAGCGGGAGCCCCAGAGACCCAGTACTTC; cdr3_aa: CASSSLAGAPETQYF
j_call: TRBJ1-2; clone_size: .; v_call: TRBV28; d_call: .; cdr3_nt: TGTGCCAGCAGTTTAACTCGTTACTTGGGCTACACCTTC; cdr3_aa: CASSLTRYLGYTF
j_call: TRBJ1-1; clone_size: once; v_call: TRBV29-1; d_call: .; cdr3_nt: TGCAGCGTGGAACCTCGAGGGCAGAGCCTCACTGAAGCTTTCTTT; cdr3_aa: CSVEPRGQSLTEAFF
j_call: TRBJ1-2; clone_size: .; v_call: TRBV27; d_call: TRBD1; cdr3_nt: TGTGCCAGCAGATCCCCAGGGGGCTGGGAGGGCTACACCTTC; cdr3_aa: CASRSPGGWEGYTF
j_call: TRBJ2-7; clone_size: .; v_call: TRBV11-2; d_call: TRBD2; cdr3_nt: TGTGCCAGCAGCTTATGGGATAGCGGGGGCTCCTACGAGCAGTACTTC; cdr3_aa: CASSLWDSGGSYEQYF
j_call: TRBJ1-2; clone_size: .; v_call: TRBV6-6; d_call: TRBD1; cdr3_nt: TGTGCCAGCAGTCGGGACAGAAACTATGGCTACACCTTC; cdr3_aa: CASSRDRNYGYTF
j_call: TRBJ2-1; clone_size: .; v_call: TRBV24-1; d_call: TRBD1; cdr3_nt: TGTGCCACCAGTGATGAAACAGGGGGGAATGAGCAGTTCTTC; cdr3_aa: CATSDETGGNEQFF
j_call: TRBJ2-7; clone_size: .; v_call: TRBV14; d_call: .; cdr3_nt: TGTGCCAGCAGCCAAGCGACAAGACAGTACTTC; cdr3_aa: CASSQATRQYF
j_call: TRBJ2-1; clone_size: .; v_call: TRBV5-1; d_call: TRBD2; cdr3_nt: TGCGCCAGCAGAGTAACTAGCGGGAGGAGAAACAATGAGCAGTTCTTC; cdr3_aa: CASRVTSGRRNNEQFF
j_call: TRBJ2-6; clone_size: .; v_call: TRBV18; d_call: TRBD2; cdr3_nt: TGTGCCAGCTCACCAATTTTTCAGGGAGGGTCTGGGGCCAACGTCCTGACTTTC; cdr3_aa: CASSPIFQGGSGANVLTF
j_call: TRBJ2-1; clone_size: .; v_call: TRBV2; d_call: TRBD2; cdr3_nt: TGTGCCAGCAGTGAAGCGCCAAGCGGGAGCAATGAGCAGTTCTTC; cdr3_aa: CASSEAPSGSNEQFF
j_call: TRBJ1-1; clone_size: .; v_call: TRBV10-3; d_call: TRBD1; cdr3_nt: TGTGCCATCAGGCCGGGACAGGGAGATGAAGCTTTCTTT; cdr3_aa: CAIRPGQGDEAFF
j_call: TRBJ2-2; clone_size: .; v_call: TRBV10-2; d_call: TRBD2; cdr3_nt: TGCGCCAGCAGTGAGTCTCGGAGGGAGGGCCGGGACGGGGAGCTGTTTTTT; cdr3_aa: CASSESRREGRDGELFF
j_call: TRBJ2-5; clone_size: .; v_call: TRBV15; d_call: .; cdr3_nt: TGTGCCACCAGCAGAGATCCGTCGGGAGAGACCCAGTACTTC; cdr3_aa: CATSRDPSGETQYF